These T cell receptor beta chains were read from a single sample in a study of human T cells and chemical hapten exposure. TCRdb called the RACE reads again in MiXCR, with one record for every CDR3 protein. Of roughly 80,000 distinct CDR3 sequences in the sample, less than 15% were seen once. Source: whole blood, taken in connection with sensitization to the hapten diphenylcyclopropenone (DPC). These receptors were taken from a woman in her forties or fifties with alopecia areata. Some clones in this sample may be carry-over from other donors' samples. Each CDR3 is given with its conserved first and last residue. A D gene is named only where the DNA matches it firmly. Where a row states a size, it is once, few, many or the class of an expanded clone; other rows omit it.

length,D,size,V,J,CDR3,DNA
14,-,few,TRBV7-9,TRBJ1-5,CASSRDASNQPQHF,TGTGCCAGCAGCCGTGACGCTAGCAATCAGCCCCAGCATTTT
14,-,few,TRBV5-5,TRBJ1-5,CASSLGQSNQPQHF,TGTGCCAGCAGCTTAGGGCAGTCGAATCAGCCCCAGCATTTT
16,TRBD2,few,TRBV19,TRBJ2-3,CASTNPSAGTADTQYF,TGTGCCAGTACCAACCCCTCAGCGGGAACGGCAGATACGCAGTATTTT
12,-,few,TRBV3-1,TRBJ1-5,CASSLRGQPQHF,TGTGCCAGCAGCCTACGAGGGCAGCCCCAGCATTTT
16,TRBD2,many,TRBV11-2,TRBJ2-7,CASSSVAGARYYEQYF,TGTGCCAGCAGCTCTGTAGCGGGAGCGAGATACTACGAGCAGTACTTC
13,-,-,TRBV2,TRBJ2-4,CASRGLADFLQYF,TGTGCCAGCAGAGGGCTAGCAGACTTCCTTCAGTACTTC
16,TRBD2,many,TRBV20-1,TRBJ2-1,CSARDGASGSYNEQFF,TGCAGTGCTAGAGATGGGGCTAGCGGATCTTACAATGAGCAGTTCTTC
14,-,few,TRBV5-1,TRBJ1-1,CASSRPGADTEAFF,TGCGCCAGCAGCAGACCGGGGGCGGACACTGAAGCTTTCTTT
11,-,-,TRBV20-1,TRBJ2-7,CSADRLDEQYF,TGCAGTGCTGACCGGTTAGACGAGCAGTACTTC
11,-,-,TRBV3-1,TRBJ2-1,CASSRSSEQFF,TGTGCCAGCAGCCGTAGTTCTGAGCAGTTCTTC
12,TRBD2,many,TRBV20-1,TRBJ2-1,CSARVGGREQFF,TGCAGTGCTAGGGTCGGCGGGAGAGAGCAGTTCTTC
14,TRBD2,few,TRBV9,TRBJ2-2,CASRLAAGTGELFF,TGTGCCAGCAGGCTAGCGGCGGGCACCGGGGAGCTGTTTTTT
20,TRBD2,many,TRBV2,TRBJ2-1,CASSGSLGLAGDENYNEQFF,TGTGCCAGCAGTGGATCGTTGGGCCTAGCGGGAGATGAGAACTACAATGAGCAGTTCTTC
14,TRBD1,few,TRBV30,TRBJ2-3,CAWSSGTGRDTQYF,TGTGCCTGGAGCTCCGGGACAGGGAGAGATACGCAGTATTTT
14,-,few,TRBV27,TRBJ2-3,CASSLRGGTDTQYF,TGTGCCAGCAGTCTGCGGGGAGGTACAGATACGCAGTATTTT
15,TRBD2,-,TRBV7-2,TRBJ2-1,CASSLVASPGGKQFF,TGTGCCAGCAGCTTAGTAGCTAGCCCGGGAGGGAAGCAGTTCTTC
14,TRBD2,few,TRBV27,TRBJ2-1,CASAWREGSDEQFF,TGTGCCAGCGCGTGGCGGGAGGGCTCGGATGAGCAGTTCTTC
14,-,few,TRBV12-3/TRBV12-4,TRBJ1-1,CATRRESGNTEAFF,TGTGCCACCCGAAGGGAGTCAGGGAACACTGAAGCTTTCTTT
16,-,-,TRBV28,TRBJ2-3,CASSSPMGTSTDTQYF,TGTGCCAGCAGTTCCCCGATGGGGACGTCCACAGATACGCAGTATTTT
15,TRBD2,-,TRBV5-4,TRBJ2-3,CASSLPGRGTDTQYF,TGTGCCAGCAGCTTGCCCGGGAGGGGCACAGATACGCAGTATTTT
14,-,-,TRBV5-1,TRBJ1-6,CASSLVSVNSPLHF,TGCGCCAGCAGCTTGGTTTCAGTTAATTCACCCCTCCACTTT
16,-,many,TRBV6-5,TRBJ1-6,CASSYSRRTGSSPLHF,TGTGCCAGCAGTTACTCTAGACGGACGGGGAGTTCACCCCTCCACTTT
13,-,many,TRBV12-3/TRBV12-4,TRBJ2-2,CASSRGDTGELFF,TGTGCCAGCAGCAGGGGGGACACCGGGGAGCTGTTTTTT
13,-,few,TRBV6-5,TRBJ1-5,CASSYYKNQPQHF,TGTGCCAGCAGTTACTACAAGAATCAGCCCCAGCATTTT
13,-,-,TRBV19,TRBJ2-3,CASSRGDTDTQYF,TGTGCCAGTAGTCGCGGAGACACAGATACGCAGTATTTT
12,-,-,TRBV7-6,TRBJ2-3,CASSPLIDTQYF,TGTGCCAGCAGCCCGCTAATAGATACGCAGTATTTT
15,-,many,TRBV28,TRBJ1-4,CASSPDPGRNEKLFF,TGTGCCAGCAGTCCAGATCCGGGCCGAAATGAAAAACTGTTTTTT
14,-,-,TRBV29-1,TRBJ1-1,CSGQRGSAGTEAFF,TGCAGCGGCCAAAGGGGCTCGGCGGGGACTGAAGCTTTCTTT
14,TRBD2,many,TRBV7-2,TRBJ2-5,CASSFGGGQETQYF,TGTGCCAGCAGCTTCGGCGGGGGCCAAGAGACCCAGTACTTC
16,-,few,TRBV27,TRBJ2-2,CASSPSGAIRPGELFF,TGTGCCAGCAGTCCCTCCGGGGCAATTCGACCCGGGGAGCTGTTTTTT
14,TRBD2,few,TRBV20-1,TRBJ2-7,CSAPGTSGSSEQYF,TGCAGTGCTCCTGGGACTAGCGGGAGTAGTGAGCAGTACTTC
14,TRBD1,-,TRBV12-3/TRBV12-4,TRBJ1-5,CASRPGQGSQPQHF,TGTGCCAGCAGGCCGGGACAGGGAAGTCAGCCCCAGCATTTT
15,-,few,TRBV10-3,TRBJ1-1,CAISESLTENTEAFF,TGTGCCATCAGTGAGTCTTTGACAGAGAACACTGAAGCTTTCTTT
15,-,few,TRBV20-1,TRBJ2-5,CSATDATGIQETQYF,TGCAGTGCTACAGACGCAACAGGTATCCAAGAGACCCAGTACTTC
15,TRBD2,once,TRBV20-1,TRBJ2-7,CSAIPASGSTYEQYF,TGCAGTGCTATCCCGGCTAGCGGGAGTACCTACGAGCAGTACTTC
16,TRBD2,few,TRBV7-2,TRBJ2-7,CASSSGLAGVLHEQYF,TGTGCCAGCAGCTCAGGGCTAGCGGGAGTTCTACACGAGCAGTACTTC